This entry concerns a single T cell receptor beta chain. This sample is drawn from a study of T cell repertoires in ileal Crohn's disease. Data came from immunoSEQ multiplex PCR; TCRdb stores just in-frame clones and leaves some out. The data show roughly 4,400 clones, around 75% seen once. J was trimmed by 3 bases and V by 7 bases; bases with no gene match: 6. The CDR3 loop spans 14 amino acids. In germline, CDR1 is LNHDA, CDR2 SQIVND (reference sequence). This receptor was identified in an adult with Crohn's disease. The sequenced sample consisted of ileal tissue. This chain links TRBV19 with TRBJ2-1; 7 bases align to TRBD1. The CDR3 is CASTDGTDYNEQFF. The CDR3 bases are TGTGCCAGTACGGACGGGACAGACTACAATGAGCAGTTCTTC.